The clone carrying this T cell receptor beta chain was seen just once. Its antigen remains unidentified. The sample carries other DNA sequences with the same CDR3. CDR1 and CDR2 (germline): MGHRA, YSYEKL. The V segment lost 4 bases and the J segment 0 bases; nucleotides outside the gene matches: 5. The CDR3 is 15 residues long. In the PCR, 60 Vbeta and 13 Jbeta primers were used. The data were produced by immunoSEQ multiplex PCR, yet TCRdb's version contains in-frame clones alone and is incomplete. The sample records around 150,000 clones, around 76% being singletons. This record belongs to a study of cytomegalovirus exposure and HLA in healthy donors. Study results and limitations: Later analysis showed TCR association rates varying by HLA locus, highest for DRB1 and lowest for HLA-C.

What was sequenced was PBMCs. The clonotype comes from a female donor in good health and CMV-seronegative. V gene TRBV4-1 combines with J gene TRBJ2-7; 8 bases match TRBD1. CDR3 sequence: CASSPGQGPSYEQYF. The CDR3, as DNA: TGCGCCAGCAGCCCCGGACAGGGTCCCTCCTACGAGCAGTACTTC.